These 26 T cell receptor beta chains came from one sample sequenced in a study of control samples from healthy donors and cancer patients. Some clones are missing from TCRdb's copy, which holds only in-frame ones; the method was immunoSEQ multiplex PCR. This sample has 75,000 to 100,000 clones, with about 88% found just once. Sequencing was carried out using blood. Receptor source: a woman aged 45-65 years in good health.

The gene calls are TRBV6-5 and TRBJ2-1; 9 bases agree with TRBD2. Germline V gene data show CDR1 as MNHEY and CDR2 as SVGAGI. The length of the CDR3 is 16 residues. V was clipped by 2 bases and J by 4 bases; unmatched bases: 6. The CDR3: CASSYTLAGGYNEQFF. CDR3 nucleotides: TGTGCCAGCAGTTACACCCTGGCGGGAGGGTACAATGAGCAGTTCTTC.

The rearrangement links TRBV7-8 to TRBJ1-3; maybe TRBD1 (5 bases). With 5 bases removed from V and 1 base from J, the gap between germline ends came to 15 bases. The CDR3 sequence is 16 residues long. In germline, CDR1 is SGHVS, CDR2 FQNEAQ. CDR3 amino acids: CASSKSGGASGNTIYF. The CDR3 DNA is TGTGCCAGCAGCAAGTCGGGAGGGGCTTCTGGAAACACCATATATTTT.

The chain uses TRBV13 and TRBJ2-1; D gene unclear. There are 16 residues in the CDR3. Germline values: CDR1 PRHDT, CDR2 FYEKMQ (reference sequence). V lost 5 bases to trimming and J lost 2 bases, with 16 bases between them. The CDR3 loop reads CASSPLTASPYNEQFF. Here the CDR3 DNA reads TGTGCCAGCAGCCCTCTGACTGCGAGTCCCTACAATGAGCAGTTCTTC.

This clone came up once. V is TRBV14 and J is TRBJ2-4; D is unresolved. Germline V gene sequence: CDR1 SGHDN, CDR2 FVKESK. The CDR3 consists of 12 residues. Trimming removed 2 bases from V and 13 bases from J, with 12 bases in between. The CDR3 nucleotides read TGTGCCAGCAGCCAAAGTGAACAGTTACAGTACTTC. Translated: CASSQSEQLQYF.

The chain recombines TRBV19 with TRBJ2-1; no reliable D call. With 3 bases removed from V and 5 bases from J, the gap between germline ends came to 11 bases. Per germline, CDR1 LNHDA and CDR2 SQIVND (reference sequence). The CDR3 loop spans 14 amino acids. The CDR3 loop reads CASSIVNLNNEQFF. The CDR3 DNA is TGTGCCAGTAGTATTGTTAATCTCAACAATGAGCAGTTCTTC.

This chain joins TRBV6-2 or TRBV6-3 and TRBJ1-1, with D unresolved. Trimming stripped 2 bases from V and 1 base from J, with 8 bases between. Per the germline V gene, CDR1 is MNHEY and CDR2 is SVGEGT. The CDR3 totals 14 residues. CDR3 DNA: TGTGCCAGCAGTTACCCACGCGGGAACACTGAAGCTTTCTTT. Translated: CASSYPRGNTEAFF.

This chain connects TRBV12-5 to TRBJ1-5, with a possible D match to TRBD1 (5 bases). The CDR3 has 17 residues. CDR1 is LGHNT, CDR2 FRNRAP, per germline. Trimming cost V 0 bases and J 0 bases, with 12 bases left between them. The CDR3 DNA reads TGTGCTAGTGGTTTGGTAAGGGAGGGACTTAGCAATCAGCCCCAGCATTTT. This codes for CASGLVREGLSNQPQHF.

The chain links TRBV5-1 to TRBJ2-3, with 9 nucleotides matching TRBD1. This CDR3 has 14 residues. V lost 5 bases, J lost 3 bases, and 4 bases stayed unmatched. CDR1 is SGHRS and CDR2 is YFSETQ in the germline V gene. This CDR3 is CASSWGQGTDTQYF. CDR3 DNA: TGCGCCAGCAGTTGGGGACAGGGAACAGATACGCAGTATTTT. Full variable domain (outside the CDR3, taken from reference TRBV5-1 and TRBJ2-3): KAGVTQTPRYLIKTRGQQVTLSCSPISGHRSVSWYQQTPGQGLQFLFEYFSETQRNKGNFPGRFSGRQFSNSRSEMNVSTLELGDSALYLCASSWGQGTDTQYFGPGTRLTVL.

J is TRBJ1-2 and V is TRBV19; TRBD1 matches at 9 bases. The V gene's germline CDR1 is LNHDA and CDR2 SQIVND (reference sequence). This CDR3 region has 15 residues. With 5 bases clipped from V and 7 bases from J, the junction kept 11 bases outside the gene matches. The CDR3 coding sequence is TGTGCCAGTAGTCCTTCAGTAGGGACAGGGACTGGCTACACCTTC. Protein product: CASSPSVGTGTGYTF.

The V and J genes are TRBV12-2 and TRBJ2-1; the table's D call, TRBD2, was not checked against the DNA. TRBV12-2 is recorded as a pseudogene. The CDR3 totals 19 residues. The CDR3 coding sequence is TGTGCAAGTCGCCTCAAGGAACCTAGCGGGAGGGTCTCCTACAATGAGCAGTTCTTC. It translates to CASRLKEPSGRVSYNEQFF.

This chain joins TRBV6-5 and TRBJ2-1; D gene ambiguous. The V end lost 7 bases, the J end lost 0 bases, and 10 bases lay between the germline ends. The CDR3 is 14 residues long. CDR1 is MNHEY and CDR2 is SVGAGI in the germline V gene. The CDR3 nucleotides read TGTGCCAGCACCCTATCGGGCTCCTACAATGAGCAGTTCTTC. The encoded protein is CASTLSGSYNEQFF.

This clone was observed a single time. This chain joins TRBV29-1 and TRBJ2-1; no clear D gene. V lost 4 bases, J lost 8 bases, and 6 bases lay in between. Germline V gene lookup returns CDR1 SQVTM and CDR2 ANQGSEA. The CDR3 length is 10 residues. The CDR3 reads CSVGRDEQFF. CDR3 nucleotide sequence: TGCAGCGTTGGAAGGGATGAGCAGTTCTTC.

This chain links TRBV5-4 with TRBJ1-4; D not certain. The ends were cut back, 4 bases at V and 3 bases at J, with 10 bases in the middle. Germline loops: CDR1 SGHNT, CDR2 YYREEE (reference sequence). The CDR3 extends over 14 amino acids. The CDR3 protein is CASSPRNSNEKLFF. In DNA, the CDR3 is TGTGCCAGCAGCCCGCGTAATTCTAATGAAAAACTGTTTTTT.

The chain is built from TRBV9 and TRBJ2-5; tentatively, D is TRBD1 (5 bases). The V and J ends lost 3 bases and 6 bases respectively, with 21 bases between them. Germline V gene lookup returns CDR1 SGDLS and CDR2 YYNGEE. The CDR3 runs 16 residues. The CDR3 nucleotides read TGTGCCAGCAGCGCAACATTGTCAGGGCCGGAGAAGACCCAGTACTTC. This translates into CASSATLSGPEKTQYF.

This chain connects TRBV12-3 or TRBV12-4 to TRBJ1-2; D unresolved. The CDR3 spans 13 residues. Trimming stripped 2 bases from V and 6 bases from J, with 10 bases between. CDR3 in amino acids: CASSLQTADGYTF. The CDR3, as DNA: TGTGCCAGCAGTTTACAGACCGCTGATGGCTACACCTTC.

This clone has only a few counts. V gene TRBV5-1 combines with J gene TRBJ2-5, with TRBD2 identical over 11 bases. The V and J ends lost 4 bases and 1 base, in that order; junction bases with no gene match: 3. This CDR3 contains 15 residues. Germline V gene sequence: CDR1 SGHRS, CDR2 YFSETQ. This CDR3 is CASSPGTSGQETQYF. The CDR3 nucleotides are TGCGCCAGCAGCCCAGGGACTAGCGGCCAAGAGACCCAGTACTTC.

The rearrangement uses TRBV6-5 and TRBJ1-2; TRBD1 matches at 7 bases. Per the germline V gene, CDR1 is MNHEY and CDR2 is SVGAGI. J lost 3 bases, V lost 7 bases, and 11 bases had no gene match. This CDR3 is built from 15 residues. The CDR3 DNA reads TGTGCCAGCACCCCCCTCGCCAGGGGGGACTATGGCTACACCTTC. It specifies CASTPLARGDYGYTF.

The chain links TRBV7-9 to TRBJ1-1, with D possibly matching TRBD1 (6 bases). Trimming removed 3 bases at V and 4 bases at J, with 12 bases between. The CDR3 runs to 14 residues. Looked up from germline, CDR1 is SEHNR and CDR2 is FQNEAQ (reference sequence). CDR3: CASSLRGGSTEAFF. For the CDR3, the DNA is TGTGCCAGCAGCTTGAGAGGGGGGAGCACTGAAGCTTTCTTT.

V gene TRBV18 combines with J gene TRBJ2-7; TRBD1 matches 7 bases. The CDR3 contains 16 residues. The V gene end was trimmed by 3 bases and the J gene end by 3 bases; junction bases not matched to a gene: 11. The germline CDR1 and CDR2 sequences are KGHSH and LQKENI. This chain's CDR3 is CASSPRDRVGNYEQYF. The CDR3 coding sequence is TGTGCCAGCTCACCTAGGGACAGAGTTGGTAACTACGAGCAGTACTTC.

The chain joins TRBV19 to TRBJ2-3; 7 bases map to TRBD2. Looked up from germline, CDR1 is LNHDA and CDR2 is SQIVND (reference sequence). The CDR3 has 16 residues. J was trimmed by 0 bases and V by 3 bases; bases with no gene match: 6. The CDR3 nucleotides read TGTGCCAGTAGTATCCGGGGGGAATCTAGCACAGATACGCAGTATTTT. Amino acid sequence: CASSIRGESSTDTQYF.

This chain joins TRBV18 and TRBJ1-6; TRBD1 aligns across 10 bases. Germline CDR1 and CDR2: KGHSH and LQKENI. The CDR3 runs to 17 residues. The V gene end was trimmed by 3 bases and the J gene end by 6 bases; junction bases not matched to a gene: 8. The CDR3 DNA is TGTGCCAGCTCACCGTTCGGGACAGGGGCGAGTAATTCACCCCTCCACTTT. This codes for CASSPFGTGASNSPLHF. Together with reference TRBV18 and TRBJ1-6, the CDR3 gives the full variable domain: NAGVMQNPRHLVRRRGQEARLRCSPMKGHSHVYWYRQLPEEGLKFMVYLQKENIIDESGMPKERFSAEFPKEGPSILRIQQVVRGDSAAYFCASSPFGTGASNSPLHFGNGTRLTVT.

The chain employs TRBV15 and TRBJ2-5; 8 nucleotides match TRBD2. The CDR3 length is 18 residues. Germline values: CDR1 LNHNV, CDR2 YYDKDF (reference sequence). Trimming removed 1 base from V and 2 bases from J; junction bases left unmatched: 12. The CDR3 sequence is CATSRVSSSGGLQETQYF. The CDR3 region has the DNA TGTGCCACCAGCAGAGTTAGCAGTTCGGGGGGGTTACAAGAGACCCAGTACTTC.

The CDR3 coding sequence is TGTGCCAGCAGCACAAGGACGGAGCCCTCCGAGCAGTACTTC. Its protein product is CASSTRTEPSEQYF. This sequence joins TRBV9 and TRBJ2-7; D is uncertain. The CDR3 spans 14 residues. Trimming removed 4 bases at V and 6 bases at J, with 17 bases between. Germline V gene sequence: CDR1 SGDLS, CDR2 YYNGEE.

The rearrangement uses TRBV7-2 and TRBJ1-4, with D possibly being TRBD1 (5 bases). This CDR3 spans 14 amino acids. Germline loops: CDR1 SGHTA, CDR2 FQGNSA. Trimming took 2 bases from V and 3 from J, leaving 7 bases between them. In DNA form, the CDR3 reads TGTGCCAGCAGCTTATGGGGGTCTAATGAAAAACTGTTTTTT. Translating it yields CASSLWGSNEKLFF.

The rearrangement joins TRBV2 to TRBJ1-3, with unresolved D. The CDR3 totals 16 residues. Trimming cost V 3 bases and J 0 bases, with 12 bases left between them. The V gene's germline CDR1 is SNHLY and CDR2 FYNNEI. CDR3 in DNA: TGTGCCAGCAGTGATAGTAGGCAGAACTCTGGAAACACCATATATTTT. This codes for CASSDSRQNSGNTIYF.

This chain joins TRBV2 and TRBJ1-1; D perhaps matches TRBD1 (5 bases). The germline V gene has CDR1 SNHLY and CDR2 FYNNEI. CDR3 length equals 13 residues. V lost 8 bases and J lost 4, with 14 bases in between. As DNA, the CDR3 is TGTGCCAGCCATTTCTCAGGGAGCACTGAAGCTTTCTTT. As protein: CASHFSGSTEAFF. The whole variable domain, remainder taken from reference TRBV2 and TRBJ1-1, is EPEVTQTPSHQVTQMGQEVILRCVPISNHLYFYWYRQILGQKVEFLVSFYNNEISEKSEIFDDQFSVERPDGSNFTLKIRSTKLEDSAMYFCASHFSGSTEAFFGQGTRLTVV.